This TCR beta chain was identified during a study of control samples from healthy donors and cancer patients. With regard to this clone: Different DNA sequences within this sample yield the same CDR3.

The CDR3 spans 13 residues. Germline V CDR1 and CDR2: LNHDA, SQIVND (reference sequence). The V end lost 1 base, the J end lost 1 base, and 2 bases lay between the germline ends. Data came from immunoSEQ multiplex PCR; TCRdb stores just in-frame clones and leaves some out. The sample consists of 180,000 or so clones, 90% to 95% of them appearing once. This receptor was obtained from a woman in her twenties or thirties in good health. The sequencing input was blood. J is TRBJ1-5 and V is TRBV19; D not certain. DNA of the CDR3: TGTGCCAGTAGTATAGCGAGCAATCAGCCCCAGCATTTT. This sequence encodes CASSIASNQPQHF. Full variable domain (outside the CDR3, taken from reference TRBV19 and TRBJ1-5): DGGITQSPKYLFRKEGQNVTLSCEQNLNHDAMYWYRQDPGQGLRLIYYSQIVNDFQKGDIAEGYSVSREKKESFPLTVTSAQKNPTAFYLCASSIASNQPQHFGDGTRLSIL.